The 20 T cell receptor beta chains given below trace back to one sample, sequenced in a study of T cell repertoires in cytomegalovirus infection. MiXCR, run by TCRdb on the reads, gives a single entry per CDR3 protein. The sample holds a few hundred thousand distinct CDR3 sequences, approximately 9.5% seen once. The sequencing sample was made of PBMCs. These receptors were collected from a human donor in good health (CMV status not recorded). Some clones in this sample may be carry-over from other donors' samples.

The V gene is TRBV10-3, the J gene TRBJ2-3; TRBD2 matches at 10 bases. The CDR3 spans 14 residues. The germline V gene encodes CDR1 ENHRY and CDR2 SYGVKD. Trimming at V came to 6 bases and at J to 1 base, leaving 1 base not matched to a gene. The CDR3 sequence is CAISGTSGTDTQYF. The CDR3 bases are TGTGCCATCAGCGGGACTAGCGGCACAGATACGCAGTATTTT.

The chain's CDR3 is CASSQDRTGGKSEKLFF. The CDR3 nucleotides are TGCGCCAGCAGCCAAGATCGGACAGGGGGCAAGAGTGAAAAACTGTTTTTT. This chain joins TRBV4-3 and TRBJ1-4; TRBD1 matches 11 bases. Germline V gene lookup returns CDR1 LGHNA and CDR2 YSLEER. This CDR3 region has 17 residues. Germline trimming cut 0 bases from V and 7 bases from J; bases unmatched to any gene: 7.

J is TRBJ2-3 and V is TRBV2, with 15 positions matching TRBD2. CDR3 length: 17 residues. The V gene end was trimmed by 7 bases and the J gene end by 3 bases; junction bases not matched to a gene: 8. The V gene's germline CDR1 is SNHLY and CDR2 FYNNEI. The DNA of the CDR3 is TGTGCCAGCAAGACCCTTGGGACTAGCGGGAGGACAGATACGCAGTATTTT. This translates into CASKTLGTSGRTDTQYF.

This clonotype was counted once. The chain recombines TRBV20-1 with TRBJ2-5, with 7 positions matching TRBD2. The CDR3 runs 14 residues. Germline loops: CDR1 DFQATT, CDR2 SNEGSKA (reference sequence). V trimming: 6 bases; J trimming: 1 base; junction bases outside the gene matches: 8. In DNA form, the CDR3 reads TGCAGTGCCTGGGGGGGGAAGGGCCAAGAGACCCAGTACTTC. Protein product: CSAWGGKGQETQYF.

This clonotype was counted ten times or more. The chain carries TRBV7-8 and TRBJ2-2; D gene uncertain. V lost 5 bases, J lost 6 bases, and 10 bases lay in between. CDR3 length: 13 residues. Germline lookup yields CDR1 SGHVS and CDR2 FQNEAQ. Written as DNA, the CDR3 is TGTGCCAGCAGCCCGCGCGTTCCCGGGGAGCTGTTTTTT. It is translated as CASSPRVPGELFF.

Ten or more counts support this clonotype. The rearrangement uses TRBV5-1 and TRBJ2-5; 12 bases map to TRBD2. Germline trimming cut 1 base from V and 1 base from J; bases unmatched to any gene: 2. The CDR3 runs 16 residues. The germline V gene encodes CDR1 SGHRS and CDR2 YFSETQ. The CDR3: CASSLTSGGTQETQYF. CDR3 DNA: TGCGCCAGCAGCTTGACTAGCGGGGGGACCCAAGAGACCCAGTACTTC.

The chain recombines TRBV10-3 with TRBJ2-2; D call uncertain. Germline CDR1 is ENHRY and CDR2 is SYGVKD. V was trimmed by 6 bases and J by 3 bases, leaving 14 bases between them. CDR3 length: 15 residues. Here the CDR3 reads CAISPEQGYTGELFF. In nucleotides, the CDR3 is TGTGCCATCAGCCCCGAGCAAGGCTACACCGGGGAGCTGTTTTTT.

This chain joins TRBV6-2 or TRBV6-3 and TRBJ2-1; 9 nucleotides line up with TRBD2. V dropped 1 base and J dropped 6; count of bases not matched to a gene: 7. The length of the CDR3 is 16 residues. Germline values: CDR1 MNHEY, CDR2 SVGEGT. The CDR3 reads CASSYYRATSGNEQFF. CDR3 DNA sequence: TGTGCCAGCAGTTACTATAGAGCGACTAGCGGCAATGAGCAGTTCTTC.

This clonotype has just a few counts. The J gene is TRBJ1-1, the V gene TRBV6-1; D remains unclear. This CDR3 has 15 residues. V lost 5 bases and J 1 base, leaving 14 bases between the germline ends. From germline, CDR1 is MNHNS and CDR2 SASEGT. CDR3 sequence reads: CASSRGPGSNTEAFF. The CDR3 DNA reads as TGTGCCAGCAGTCGAGGGCCCGGGTCGAACACTGAAGCTTTCTTT.

This CDR3 is CASSLTVPMGQHNEQFF. DNA of the CDR3: TGTGCCAGCAGCTTAACAGTACCTATGGGACAGCACAATGAGCAGTTCTTC. The chain carries TRBV11-2 and TRBJ2-1; 7 nucleotides align to TRBD1. CDR3 length: 17 residues. With V trimmed by 2 bases and J by 5 bases, 12 bases remained unmatched. The germline CDR1 and CDR2 sequences are SGHAT and FQNNGV.

The CDR3 DNA reads as TGTGCCAGCAGCCCAATCTACGAGCAGTACTTC. Its translation is CASSPIYEQYF. The rearrangement joins TRBV7-2 to TRBJ2-7, with D uncertain. The CDR3 extends over 11 amino acids. Germline CDR1 is SGHTA and CDR2 is FQGNSA. The V end lost 5 bases, the J end lost 3 bases, and 5 bases lay between the germline ends.

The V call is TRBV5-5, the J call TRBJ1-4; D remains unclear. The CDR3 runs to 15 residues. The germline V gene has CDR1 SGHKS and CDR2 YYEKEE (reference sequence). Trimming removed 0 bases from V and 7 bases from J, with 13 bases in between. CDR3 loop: CASSLDLRFREKLFF. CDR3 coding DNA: TGTGCCAGCAGCTTGGATTTGAGGTTCCGTGAAAAACTGTTTTTT.

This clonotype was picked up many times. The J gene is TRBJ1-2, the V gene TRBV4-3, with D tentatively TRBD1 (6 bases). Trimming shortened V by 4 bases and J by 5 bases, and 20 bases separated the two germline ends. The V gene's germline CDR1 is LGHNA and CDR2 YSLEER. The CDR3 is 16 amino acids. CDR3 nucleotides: TGCGCCAGCAGCCCCAAGATTAGGACAGTTGATTATGGCTACACCTTC. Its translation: CASSPKIRTVDYGYTF.

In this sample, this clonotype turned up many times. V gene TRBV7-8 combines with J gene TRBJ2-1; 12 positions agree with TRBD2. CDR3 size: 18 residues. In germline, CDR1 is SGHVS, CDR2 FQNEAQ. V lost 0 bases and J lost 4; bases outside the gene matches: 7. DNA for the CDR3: TGTGCCAGCAGCTTAGCGGTGGCTAGCGGGAGGGCGTACAATGAGCAGTTCTTC. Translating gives CASSLAVASGRAYNEQFF.

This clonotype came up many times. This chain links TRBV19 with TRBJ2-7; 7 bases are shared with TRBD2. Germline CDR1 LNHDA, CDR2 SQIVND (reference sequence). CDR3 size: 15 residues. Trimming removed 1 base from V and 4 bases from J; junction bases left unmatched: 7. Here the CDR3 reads CASSIAGGRSYEQYF. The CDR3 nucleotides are TGTGCCAGTAGTATAGCGGGAGGCCGCTCTTACGAGCAGTACTTC.

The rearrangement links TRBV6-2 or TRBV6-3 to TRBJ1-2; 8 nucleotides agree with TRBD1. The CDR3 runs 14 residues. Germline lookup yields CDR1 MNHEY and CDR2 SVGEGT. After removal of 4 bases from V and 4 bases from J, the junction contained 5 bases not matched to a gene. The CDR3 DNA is TGTGCCAGCAGTTCGGACAGGGATCGCTATGGCTACACCTTC. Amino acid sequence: CASSSDRDRYGYTF.

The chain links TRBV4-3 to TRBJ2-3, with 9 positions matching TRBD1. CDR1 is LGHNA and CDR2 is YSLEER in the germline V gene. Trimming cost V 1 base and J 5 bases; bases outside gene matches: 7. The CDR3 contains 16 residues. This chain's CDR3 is CASSQARTGVGDTQYF. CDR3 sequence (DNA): TGCGCCAGCAGCCAAGCTCGGACAGGGGTCGGAGATACGCAGTATTTT.

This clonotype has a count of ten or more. In DNA, the CDR3 is TGTGCCAGCAGCTTCGGGATAGGTCCATCAGATACGCAGTATTTT. This encodes CASSFGIGPSDTQYF. The chain employs TRBV7-2 and TRBJ2-3; D perhaps matches TRBD2 (5 bases). This CDR3 region has 15 residues. Looked up from germline, CDR1 is SGHTA and CDR2 is FQGNSA. V gave up 3 bases and J gave up 4 bases, with 14 bases separating them.

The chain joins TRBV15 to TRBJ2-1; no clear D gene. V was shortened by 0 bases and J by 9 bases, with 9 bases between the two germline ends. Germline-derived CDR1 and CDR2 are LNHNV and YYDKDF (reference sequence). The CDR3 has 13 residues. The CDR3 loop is CATSRDFQVEQFF. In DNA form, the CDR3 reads TGTGCCACCAGCAGAGATTTTCAGGTTGAGCAGTTCTTC.

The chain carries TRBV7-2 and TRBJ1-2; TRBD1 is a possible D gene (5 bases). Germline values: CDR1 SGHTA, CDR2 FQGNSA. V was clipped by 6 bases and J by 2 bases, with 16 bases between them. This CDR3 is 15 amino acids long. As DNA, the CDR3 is TGTGCCAGCAGTTCTTACCGGGGACGGAACTATGGCTACACCTTC. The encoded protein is CASSSYRGRNYGYTF.